This T cell receptor beta chain stems from a study of read filtering for tumor transcriptome and immune sequencing (dated by TCRdb to 2020 to 2022). Background on the whole study: The cohort consisted of over 16 male and roughly 15 female patients, with a mean age of around 60 years and an age range of about 47 to 90. Under revised international staging, 8 or 9 patients fell into R-ISS I, 16 into R-ISS II and 6 or 7 into R-ISS III. Whole-transcriptome libraries were prepared with the TruSeq RNA Access Library Prep Kit after DNase treatment. Per sample, about 3.5 to 11 million TCR-region mapped reads were obtained with IR-seq, compared with only about 85 to 1,400 with RNA-seq. TCR repertoires obtained by targeted immune repertoire sequencing and by bulk whole-transcriptome sequencing performed on the same bone marrow samples were compared. As a main aim, a read-filtering strategy for immune repertoire data was addressed, with the specific question being whether clonotypes supported by a single read should be removed. The paper as a whole reports these results and caveats: Compared with RNA-seq, IR-seq captured clonotypes at much greater depth and more reliably, and a smaller IR-seq throughput was enough to identify most of the shared clonotypes. The correlation between IR-seq and RNA-seq shared clonotype proportions was increased by removal of single-read clonotypes. The sorted CD138-negative fraction was not purified T cells but a mixed bone marrow immune population. In IR-seq, single-read clonotypes were roughly four fifths of clonotypes but about 3.5% of total reads; in RNA-seq they were roughly three quarters of clonotypes and roughly 42% of reads.

Comment on this clonotype: This receptor's antigen is unknown. No much larger clone is present one base from it, and per-base qualities are unavailable.

Every patient had bone marrow sampled at the time of active disease. Ficoll-Hypaque density gradient centrifugation was used to isolate bone marrow mononuclear cells. Myeloma plasma cells were removed and CD138-negative cells were obtained by negative selection following labeling with CD138 magnetic microbeads on a MACS separator. Flow cytometry on an Attune NxT with CD138 antibodies was used to check the purity of the isolated cells. Total RNA was extracted using TRIzol reagent and was quantified on a NanoDrop spectrophotometer. For each patient, paired RNA-seq and IR-seq were run on the CD138-negative bone marrow sample from that patient. Starting from roughly 440 ng RNA, TCR libraries were constructed with the Immunoverse kit using molecular barcoded adaptors that cover the alpha/delta and beta/gamma chains. TCR library preparation was performed with the same RNA that was used for transcriptome sequencing. TCR libraries were sequenced on an Illumina HiSeq 4000 with 2 x 150 cycles. As for the original processing: With MiXCR, TCR reads were aligned to human V, D, J and C references and assembled into CDR3 clonotypes, with quality filtering and error correction included. The tcR package in R was used for analysis of clonotype counts and gene usage diversity. For inspection of raw mapping reads, RNA-seq reads were mapped by STAR aligner version 2.5.3a onto GRCh37 of the human genome. To test how sequencing depth affected the clonotypes detected, IR-seq fastq files were randomly downsampled with Seqtk 1.3. Through fastp at Q25 and MiXCR, TCRdb rebuilt clones from the public reads, retaining in-frame beta chains. When rows share a CDR3 protein, they turn into one entry using the most common DNA and genes. None of the V and J calls come from the authors' own analysis; TCRdb made them. This sample has 100,000 to 150,000 distinct CDR3 sequences in its table, and over 10% of those were observed once. Jointly, the top ten make up approximately 8% of the sample.

The sample taken for sequencing was a population of CD138-negative cells sorted from bone marrow. Per the publication, the cell subset or site label means: bone marrow mononuclear cells depleted of CD138+ plasma/myeloma cells by negative magnetic selection. This receptor was identified in a donor older than 35 with multiple myeloma.

The CDR3 reads CSGRQGGQETQYF. In nucleotides, the sequence is TGCAGTGGGAGGCAGGGAGGCCAAGAGACCCAGTACTTC. The chain is encoded by TRBV20-1 joined to TRBJ2-5, and perhaps TRBD2 as D gene, on 6 matching bases. CDR1 and CDR2 (DFQATT, SNEGSKA) derive from the germline V gene (reference sequence). The junction carries 13 bases between V and J, which are trimmed by 7 bases and 1 base respectively. Taken from cysteine to phenylalanine, the CDR3 has 13 residues. Kept here is only the CDR3 DNA, which spans 39 bases and is read in frame from base 1.